Following are 7 T cell receptor beta chains from one sample sequenced in a study of control samples from healthy donors and cancer patients. TCRdb keeps only in-frame clones here, not all; method: immunoSEQ multiplex PCR. Here the sample spans about 130,000 clones, 80% to 95% being singletons. Sequenced material: blood. These receptors were obtained from a man aged 35 to 55 in good health.

This chain uses TRBV27 with TRBJ2-2; D uncertain. The germline V gene encodes CDR1 MNHEY and CDR2 SMNVEV (reference sequence). The CDR3 consists of 13 residues. Trimming cost V 2 bases and J 6 bases, with 7 bases left between them. This CDR3 is CASSLGVAGELFF. Written as DNA, the CDR3 is TGTGCCAGCAGTTTAGGGGTGGCCGGGGAGCTGTTTTTT.

The V and J genes are TRBV6-5 and TRBJ2-2, with D tentatively TRBD1 or TRBD2 (5 bases each). The germline gives CDR1 MNHEY, CDR2 SVGAGI. V was trimmed by 7 bases and J by 4 bases, leaving 13 bases between them. The CDR3 sequence is 14 residues long. For the CDR3, the DNA is TGTGCCAGCATGGGGGTTATCAGCACCGGGGAGCTGTTTTTT. Translation gives CASMGVISTGELFF.

The chain combines TRBV9 with TRBJ1-2; D is undetermined. This CDR3 is 13 amino acids long. CDR1 and CDR2 (germline): SGDLS, YYNGEE. V was trimmed by 1 base and J by 3 bases, leaving 7 bases between them. The CDR3 DNA follows: TGTGCCAGCAGCGTAACACAGCACTATGGCTACACCTTC. Translating gives CASSVTQHYGYTF.

The chain links TRBV12-3 or TRBV12-4 to TRBJ2-1; 8 nucleotides agree with TRBD1. Trimming removed 6 bases from V and 9 bases from J; junction bases left unmatched: 4. The CDR3 extends over 12 amino acids. Here the CDR3 DNA reads TGTGCCAGCAGACGGACAGGGATTGAGCAGTTCTTC. Protein product: CASRRTGIEQFF.

The chain combines TRBV5-4 with TRBJ2-1; 12 bases are a match to TRBD2. Germline CDR1 SGHNT, CDR2 YYREEE (reference sequence). V lost 4 bases, J lost 4 bases, and 6 bases stayed unmatched. This CDR3 is 16 amino acids long. Written as DNA, the CDR3 is TGTGCCAGCAGCCCCCCCCTAGCGGGGGGGTACAATGAGCAGTTCTTC. Translation: CASSPPLAGGYNEQFF.

This clone was detected only once. V gene TRBV12-3 or TRBV12-4 combines with J gene TRBJ2-2; D not resolved. The CDR3 extends over 12 amino acids. The V gene lost 3 bases and the J gene lost 6 bases, with 5 bases spanning the gap. The CDR3 DNA is TGTGCCAGCAGTTTCGGGTCCGGGGAGCTGTTTTTT. As protein: CASSFGSGELFF.

In the case of this clone: Germline and junction disagree at one end, which may indicate a read error. The chain is built from TRBV4-1 and TRBJ2-3; a weak D match, TRBD2 (6 bases). This CDR3 has 16 residues. Germline V gene lookup returns CDR1 MGHRA and CDR2 YSYEKL. CDR3 loop: CASSQERGTSIDTQYF. The CDR3 region has the DNA TGCGCCAGCAGCCAAGAGAGGGGTACTAGCATAGATACGCAGTATTTT.